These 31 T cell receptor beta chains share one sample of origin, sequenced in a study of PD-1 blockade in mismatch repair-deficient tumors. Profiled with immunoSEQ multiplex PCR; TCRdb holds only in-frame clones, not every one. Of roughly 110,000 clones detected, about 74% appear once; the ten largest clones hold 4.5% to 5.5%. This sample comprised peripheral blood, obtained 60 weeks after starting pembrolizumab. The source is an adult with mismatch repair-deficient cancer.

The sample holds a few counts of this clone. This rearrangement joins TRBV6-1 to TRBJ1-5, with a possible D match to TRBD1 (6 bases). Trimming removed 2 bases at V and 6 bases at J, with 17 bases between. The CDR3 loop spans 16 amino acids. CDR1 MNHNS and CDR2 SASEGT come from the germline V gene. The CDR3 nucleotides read TGTGCCAGCAGTGAATTGGGGGGCCTAATGAGTCAGCCCCAGCATTTT. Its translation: CASSELGGLMSQPQHF.

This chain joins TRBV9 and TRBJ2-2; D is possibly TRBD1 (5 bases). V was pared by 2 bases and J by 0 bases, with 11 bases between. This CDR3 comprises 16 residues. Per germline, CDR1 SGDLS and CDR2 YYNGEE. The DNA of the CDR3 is TGTGCCAGCAGCGTGACAGTTACTCCGAACACCGGGGAGCTGTTTTTT. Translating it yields CASSVTVTPNTGELFF.

The CDR3 spells CASSGLASSPGREQYF. CDR3 sequence (DNA): TGTGCCAGCAGCGGACTAGCGTCTTCCCCGGGGAGGGAGCAGTACTTC. The chain employs TRBV11-2 and TRBJ2-7; 9 bases fit TRBD2. V trimming: 5 bases; J trimming: 7 bases; junction bases outside the gene matches: 15. Germline values: CDR1 SGHAT, CDR2 FQNNGV. The CDR3 loop spans 16 amino acids.

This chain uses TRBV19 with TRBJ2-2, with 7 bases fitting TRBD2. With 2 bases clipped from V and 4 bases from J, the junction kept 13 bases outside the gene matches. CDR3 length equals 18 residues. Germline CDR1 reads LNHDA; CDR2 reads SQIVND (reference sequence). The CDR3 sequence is CASSIPAWGRAITGELFF. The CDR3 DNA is TGTGCCAGTAGTATACCCGCGTGGGGGAGGGCGATCACCGGGGAGCTGTTTTTT.

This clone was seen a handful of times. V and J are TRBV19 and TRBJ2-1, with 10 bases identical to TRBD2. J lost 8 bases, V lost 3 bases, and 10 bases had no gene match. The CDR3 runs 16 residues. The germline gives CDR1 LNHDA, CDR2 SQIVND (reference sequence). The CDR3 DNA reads TGTGCCAGTAGTATGAAAGGGACTAGCGAGGATCATGAGCAGTTCTTC. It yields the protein CASSMKGTSEDHEQFF.

The CDR3 here is CASTPGGSRAVYQPQHF. The CDR3 nucleotides are TGTGCCAGTACCCCAGGAGGCAGCAGAGCGGTCTATCAGCCCCAGCATTTT. The gene calls are TRBV19 and TRBJ1-5; no clear D. This CDR3 is 17 amino acids long. V was clipped by 7 bases and J by 5 bases, with 24 bases between them. Looked up from germline, CDR1 is LNHDA and CDR2 is SQIVND (reference sequence).

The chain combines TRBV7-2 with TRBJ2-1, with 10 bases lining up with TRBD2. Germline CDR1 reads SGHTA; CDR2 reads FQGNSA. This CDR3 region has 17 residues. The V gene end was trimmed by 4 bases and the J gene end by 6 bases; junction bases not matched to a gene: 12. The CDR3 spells CASSSPRGLALRNEQFF. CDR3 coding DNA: TGTGCCAGCAGCTCACCCCGGGGACTAGCGTTGCGCAATGAGCAGTTCTTC.

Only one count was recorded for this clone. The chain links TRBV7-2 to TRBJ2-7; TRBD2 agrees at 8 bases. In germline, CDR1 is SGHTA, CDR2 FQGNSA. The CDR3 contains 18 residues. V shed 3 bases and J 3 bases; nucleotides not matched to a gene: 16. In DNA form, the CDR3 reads TGTGCCAGCAGCTTGCGGGGGCTAGCGGGTGTCGCCTTCTACGAGCAGTACTTC. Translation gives CASSLRGLAGVAFYEQYF.

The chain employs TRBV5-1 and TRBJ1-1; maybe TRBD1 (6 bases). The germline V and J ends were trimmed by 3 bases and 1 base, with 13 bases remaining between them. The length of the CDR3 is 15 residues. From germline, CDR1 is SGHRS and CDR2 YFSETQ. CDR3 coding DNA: TGCGCCAGCAGCTCCTCCGGGACACCGAACACTGAAGCTTTCTTT. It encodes CASSSSGTPNTEAFF.

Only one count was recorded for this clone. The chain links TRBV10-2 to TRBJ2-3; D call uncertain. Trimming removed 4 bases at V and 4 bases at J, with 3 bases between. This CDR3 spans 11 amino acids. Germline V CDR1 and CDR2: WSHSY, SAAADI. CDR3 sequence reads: CASSAPDTQYF. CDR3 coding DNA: TGCGCCAGCAGTGCTCCAGATACGCAGTATTTT.

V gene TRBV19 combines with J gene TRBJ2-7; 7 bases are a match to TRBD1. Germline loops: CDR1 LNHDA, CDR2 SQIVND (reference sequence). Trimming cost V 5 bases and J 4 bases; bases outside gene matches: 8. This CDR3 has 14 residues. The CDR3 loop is CASSGTEEVYEQYF. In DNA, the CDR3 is TGTGCCAGTAGTGGGACAGAAGAAGTTTACGAGCAGTACTTC.

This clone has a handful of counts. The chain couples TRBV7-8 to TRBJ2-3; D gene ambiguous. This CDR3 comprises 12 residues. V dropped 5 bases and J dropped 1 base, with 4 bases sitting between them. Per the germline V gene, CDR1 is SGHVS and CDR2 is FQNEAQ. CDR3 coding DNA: TGTGCCAGCAGCCACCGCACAGATACGCAGTATTTT. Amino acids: CASSHRTDTQYF.

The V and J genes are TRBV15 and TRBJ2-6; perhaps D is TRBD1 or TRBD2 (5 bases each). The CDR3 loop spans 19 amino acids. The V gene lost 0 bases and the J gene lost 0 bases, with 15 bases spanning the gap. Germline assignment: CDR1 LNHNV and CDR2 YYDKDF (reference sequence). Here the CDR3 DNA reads TGTGCCACCAGCAGAGATCATGGGGTGGGGGACTCTGGGGCCAACGTCCTGACTTTC. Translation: CATSRDHGVGDSGANVLTF.

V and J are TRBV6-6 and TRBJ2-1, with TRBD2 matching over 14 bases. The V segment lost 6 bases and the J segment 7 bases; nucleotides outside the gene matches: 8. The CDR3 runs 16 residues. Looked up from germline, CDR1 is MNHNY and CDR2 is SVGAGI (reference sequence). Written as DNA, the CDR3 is TGTGCCAGCAGGACTAGCGGGAGGGCCGGGTTAAATGAGCAGTTCTTC. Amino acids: CASRTSGRAGLNEQFF.

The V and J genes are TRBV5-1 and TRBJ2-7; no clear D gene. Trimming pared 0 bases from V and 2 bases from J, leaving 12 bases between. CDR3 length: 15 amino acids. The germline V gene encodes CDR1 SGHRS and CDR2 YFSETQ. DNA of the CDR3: TGCGCCAGCAGCTTGGGTCGTATTGGGGCCTACGAGCAGTACTTC. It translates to CASSLGRIGAYEQYF.

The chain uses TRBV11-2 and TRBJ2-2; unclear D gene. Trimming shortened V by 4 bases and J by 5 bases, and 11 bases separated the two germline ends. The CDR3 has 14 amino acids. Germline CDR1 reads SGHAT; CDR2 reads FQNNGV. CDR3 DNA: TGTGCCAGCAGCTCCCCAGGTAAGACCGGGGAGCTGTTTTTT. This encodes CASSSPGKTGELFF.

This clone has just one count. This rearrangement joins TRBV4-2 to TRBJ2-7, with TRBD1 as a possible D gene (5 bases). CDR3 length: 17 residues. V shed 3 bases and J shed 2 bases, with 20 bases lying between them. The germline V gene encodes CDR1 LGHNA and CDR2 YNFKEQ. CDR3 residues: CASSQVIIREQPYEQYF. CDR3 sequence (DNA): TGTGCCAGCAGCCAGGTTATAATCAGGGAACAACCCTACGAGCAGTACTTC.

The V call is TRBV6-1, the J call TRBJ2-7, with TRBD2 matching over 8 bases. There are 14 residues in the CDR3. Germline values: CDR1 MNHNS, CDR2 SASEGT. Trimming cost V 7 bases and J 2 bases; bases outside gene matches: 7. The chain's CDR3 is CASNGGGTPYEQYF. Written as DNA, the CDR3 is TGTGCCAGCAACGGGGGGGGGACTCCCTACGAGCAGTACTTC.

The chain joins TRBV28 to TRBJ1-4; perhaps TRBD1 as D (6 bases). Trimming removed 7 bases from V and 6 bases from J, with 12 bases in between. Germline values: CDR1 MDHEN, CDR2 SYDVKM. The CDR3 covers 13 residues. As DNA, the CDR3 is TGTGCCAGCATGTTGACAGGTTATGAAAAACTGTTTTTT. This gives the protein CASMLTGYEKLFF.

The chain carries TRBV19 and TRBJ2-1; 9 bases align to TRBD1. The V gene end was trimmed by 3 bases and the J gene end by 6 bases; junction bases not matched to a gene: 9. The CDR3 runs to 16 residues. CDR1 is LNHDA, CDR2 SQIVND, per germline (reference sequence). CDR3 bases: TGTGCCAGTAGTATCCCGGCACAGGGGGCAGGCAATGAGCAGTTCTTC. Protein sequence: CASSIPAQGAGNEQFF.

The CDR3 loop is CASSLGLARYEQYF. As DNA, the CDR3 is TGTGCCAGTTCCCTGGGACTAGCGCGCTACGAGCAGTACTTC. The rearrangement uses TRBV19 and TRBJ2-7; 10 positions match TRBD2. The CDR3 has 14 residues. The germline V gene has CDR1 LNHDA and CDR2 SQIVND (reference sequence). With 8 bases clipped from V and 3 bases from J, the junction kept 7 bases outside the gene matches. Combining the CDR3 with reference TRBV19 and TRBJ2-7 gives the whole variable domain DGGITQSPKYLFRKEGQNVTLSCEQNLNHDAMYWYRQDPGQGLRLIYYSQIVNDFQKGDIAEGYSVSREKKESFPLTVTSAQKNPTAFYLCASSLGLARYEQYFGPGTRLTVT.

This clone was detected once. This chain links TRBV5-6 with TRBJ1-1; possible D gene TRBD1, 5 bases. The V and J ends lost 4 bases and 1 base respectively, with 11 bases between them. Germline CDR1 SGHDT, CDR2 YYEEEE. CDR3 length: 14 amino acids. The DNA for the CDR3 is TGTGCCAGCAGCACAGGTATGCAGAACACTGAAGCTTTCTTT. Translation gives CASSTGMQNTEAFF.

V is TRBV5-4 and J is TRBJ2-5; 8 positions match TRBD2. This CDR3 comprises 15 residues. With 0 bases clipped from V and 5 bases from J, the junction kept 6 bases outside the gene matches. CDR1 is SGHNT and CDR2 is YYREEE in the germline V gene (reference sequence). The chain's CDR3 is CASSLAAGAVETQYF. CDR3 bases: TGTGCCAGCAGCTTGGCAGCGGGAGCTGTCGAGACCCAGTACTTC.

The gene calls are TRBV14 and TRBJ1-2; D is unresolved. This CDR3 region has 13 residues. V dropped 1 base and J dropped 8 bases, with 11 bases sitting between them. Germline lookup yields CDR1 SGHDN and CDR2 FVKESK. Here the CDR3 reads CASSQVMQWGYTF. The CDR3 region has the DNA TGTGCCAGCAGCCAAGTAATGCAGTGGGGCTACACCTTC.

CDR3 sequence reads: CASSLGSGNIQYF. For the CDR3, the DNA is TGTGCCAGCAGCTTGGGGTCAGGGAACATTCAGTACTTC. The gene calls are TRBV7-9 and TRBJ2-4; a possible D gene is TRBD1 (5 bases). This CDR3 has 13 amino acids. The germline gives CDR1 SEHNR, CDR2 FQNEAQ (reference sequence). Trimming removed 3 bases at V and 7 bases at J, with 10 bases between.

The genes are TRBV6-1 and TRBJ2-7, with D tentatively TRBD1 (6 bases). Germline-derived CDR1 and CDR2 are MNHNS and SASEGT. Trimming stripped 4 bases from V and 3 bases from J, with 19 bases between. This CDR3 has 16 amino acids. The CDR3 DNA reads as TGTGCCAGCAGTGGAGGGGGTAAAGTCTCTATCTACGAGCAGTACTTC. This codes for CASSGGGKVSIYEQYF.

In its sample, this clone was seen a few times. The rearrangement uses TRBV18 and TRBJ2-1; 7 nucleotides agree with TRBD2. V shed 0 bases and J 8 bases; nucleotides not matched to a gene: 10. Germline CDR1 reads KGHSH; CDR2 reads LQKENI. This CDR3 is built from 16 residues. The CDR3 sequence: CASSPPEGLVGDEQFF. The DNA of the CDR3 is TGTGCCAGCTCACCACCAGAAGGACTAGTCGGGGATGAGCAGTTCTTC.

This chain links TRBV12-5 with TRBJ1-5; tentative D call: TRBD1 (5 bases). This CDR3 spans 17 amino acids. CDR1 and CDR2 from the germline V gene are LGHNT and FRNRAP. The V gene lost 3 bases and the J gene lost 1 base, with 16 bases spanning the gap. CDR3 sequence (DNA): TGTGCTAGTGGTTTATTTCTAGGAAGGGACAGCAATCAGCCCCAGCATTTT. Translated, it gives CASGLFLGRDSNQPQHF.

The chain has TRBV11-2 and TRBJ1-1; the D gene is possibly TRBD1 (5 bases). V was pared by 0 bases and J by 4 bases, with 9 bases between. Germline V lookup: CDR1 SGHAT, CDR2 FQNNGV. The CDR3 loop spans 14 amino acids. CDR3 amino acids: CASSLEEGITEAFF. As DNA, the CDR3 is TGTGCCAGCAGCTTAGAAGAGGGGATCACTGAAGCTTTCTTT. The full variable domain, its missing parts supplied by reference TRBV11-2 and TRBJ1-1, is EAGVAQSPRYKIIEKRQSVAFWCNPISGHATLYWYQQILGQGPKLLIQFQNNGVVDDSQLPKDRFSAERLKGVDSTLKIQPAKLEDSAVYLCASSLEEGITEAFFGQGTRLTVV.

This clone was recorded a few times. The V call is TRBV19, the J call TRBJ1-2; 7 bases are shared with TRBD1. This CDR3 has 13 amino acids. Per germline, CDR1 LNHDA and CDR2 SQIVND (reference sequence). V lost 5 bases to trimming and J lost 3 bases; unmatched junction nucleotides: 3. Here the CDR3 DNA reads TGTGCCAGTAGTTTGGACAGGCACTATGGCTACACCTTC. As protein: CASSLDRHYGYTF.

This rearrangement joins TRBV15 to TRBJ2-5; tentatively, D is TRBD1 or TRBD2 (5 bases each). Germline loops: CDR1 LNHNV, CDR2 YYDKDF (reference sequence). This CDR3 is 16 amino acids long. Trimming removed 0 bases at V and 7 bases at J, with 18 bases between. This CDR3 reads CATSRDQGRGRSTQYF. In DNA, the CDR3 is TGTGCCACCAGCAGAGATCAGGGAAGGGGACGCTCGACCCAGTACTTC.